In its sample, the clone carrying this T cell receptor (beta chain) was seen a few times. Its antigen remains unidentified. The TCRbeta library was prepared with unique molecular identifiers. TCRdb redid the calling of the PCR reads with MiXCR, one entry per CDR3 protein. The sample has hundreds of thousands of distinct CDR3 sequences, about 10% seen once; the top ten hold 2%. The sample originates from a study of T-cell reconstitution after alpha-beta-depleted transplantation in children. Findings and caveats of the study: Counts and diversity of T cells one year after transplant came mostly from newly produced T cells. Expanded clones from the graft, numbering several hundred, reportedly supplied alpha-beta T cells about two months after transplant. In some patients, recipient T cells and intrathymic progenitors surviving conditioning explained high day-60 diversity.

This CDR3 is built from 12 residues. This receptor was identified in a child younger than 10 with inherited bone marrow failure, due to receive a stem cell transplant. The sequencing used PBMCs, collected before TCRalphabeta/CD19-depleted stem cell transplant. The genes are TRBV21-1 and TRBJ2-1; TRBD1 is the table's D call and was not checked against the DNA. TRBV21-1 corresponds to a pseudogene. CDR3 bases: TGTGCCAGCATACACAGGGGGCATGAGCAGTTCTTC. It specifies CASIHRGHEQFF.